The entry below describes one T cell receptor beta chain. No antigen is known for it. With no exception, relapse followed autologous stem cell transplantation in all patients, and brentuximab vedotin exposure varied. By magnetic negative selection, CD4+ T cells were purified from thawed PBMCs. Per germline, CDR1 MDHEN and CDR2 SYDVKM. CDR3 length equals 13 residues. Deletions cut 4 bases from V and 4 bases from J, with 10 bases between. The data belong to a study of PD-1 blockade in classical Hodgkin lymphoma. General study points: In newly diagnosed patients, baseline TCR diversity was reportedly below that of healthy donors. It was among complete responders that baseline diversity resembled that of newly diagnosed patients.

Method: immunoSEQ multiplex PCR; TCRdb's copy keeps in-frame clones and lacks some. The repertoire holds around 2,600 clones, with just over 85% as singletons. The clonotype was recovered from a human donor with classical Hodgkin lymphoma. The source was CD4+ T cells from blood, collected at baseline. The chain uses TRBV28 and TRBJ1-2; the D gene is possibly TRBD1 (5 bases). The CDR3 coding sequence is TGTGCCAGCAGTTCCGGGGCAGCCTATGGCTACACCTTC. Translation: CASSSGAAYGYTF.